The present T cell receptor beta chain was sequenced within a study of cytomegalovirus exposure and HLA in healthy donors. General observations from the study: TCR beta chain V- and J-gene trimming was linked, in a later analysis, to a missense variant in DCLRE1C. Donors were assumed by presence/absence analyses to have roughly uniform sequencing depth.

Points on this clone: The antigen is undetermined.

The V gene end was trimmed by 0 bases and the J gene end by 6 bases; junction bases not matched to a gene: 15. The CDR3 covers 18 residues. Germline loops: CDR1 SGHDT, CDR2 YYEEEE. The study ran its PCR with 60 Vbeta and 13 Jbeta primers. Here immunoSEQ multiplex PCR was the method, and the copy in TCRdb shows in-frame clones only, minus some. The table shows 150,000 to 200,000 clones, with around four fifths occurring only once. The sample taken for sequencing was PBMCs. The V and J genes are TRBV5-6 and TRBJ2-3; TRBD2 agrees at 8 bases. The TCR was taken from a female donor in good health and CMV-seronegative. DNA for the CDR3: TGTGCCAGCAGCTTGGCCAAGGGGACTAGAGGAGGTCGGGATACGCAGTATTTT. It codes for CASSLAKGTRGGRDTQYF.